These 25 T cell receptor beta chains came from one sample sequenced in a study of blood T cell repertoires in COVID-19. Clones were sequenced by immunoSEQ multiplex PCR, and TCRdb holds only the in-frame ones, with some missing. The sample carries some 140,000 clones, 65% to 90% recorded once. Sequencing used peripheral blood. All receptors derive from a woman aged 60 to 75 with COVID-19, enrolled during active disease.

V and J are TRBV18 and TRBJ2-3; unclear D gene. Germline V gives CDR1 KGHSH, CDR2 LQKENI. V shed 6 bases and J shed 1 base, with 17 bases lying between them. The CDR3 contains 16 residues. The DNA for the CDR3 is TGTGCCAGCTCCTCCTCACACAGAACTGGCACAGATACGCAGTATTTT. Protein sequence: CASSSSHRTGTDTQYF.

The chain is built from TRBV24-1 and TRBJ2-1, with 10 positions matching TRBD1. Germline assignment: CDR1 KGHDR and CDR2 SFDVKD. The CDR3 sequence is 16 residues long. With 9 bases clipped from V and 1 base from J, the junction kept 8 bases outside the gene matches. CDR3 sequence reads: CATHPGTGVSYNEQFF. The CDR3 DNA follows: TGTGCCACCCACCCCGGGACAGGGGTATCCTACAATGAGCAGTTCTTC.

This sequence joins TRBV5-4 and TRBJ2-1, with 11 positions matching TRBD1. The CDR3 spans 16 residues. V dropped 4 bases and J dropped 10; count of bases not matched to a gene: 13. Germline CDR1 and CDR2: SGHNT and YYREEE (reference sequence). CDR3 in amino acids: CASSPQGTGGLGEQFF. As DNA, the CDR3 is TGTGCCAGCAGCCCCCAAGGGACAGGGGGACTGGGGGAGCAGTTCTTC.

CDR3 DNA: TGTGCCACCAGCAGCACAATACAGGGGGACTATGGCTACACCTTC. This encodes CATSSTIQGDYGYTF. The chain couples TRBV15 to TRBJ1-2; 8 bases map to TRBD1. The CDR3 loop spans 15 amino acids. V dropped 3 bases and J dropped 3; count of bases not matched to a gene: 6. The germline CDR1 and CDR2 sequences are LNHNV and YYDKDF (reference sequence). The full variable domain, completed using reference TRBV15 and TRBJ1-2, is DAMVIQNPRYQVTQFGKPVTLSCSQTLNHNVMYWYQQKSSQAPKLLFHYYDKDFNNEADTPDNFQSRRPNTSFCFLDIRSPGLGDTAMYLCATSSTIQGDYGYTFGSGTRLTVV.

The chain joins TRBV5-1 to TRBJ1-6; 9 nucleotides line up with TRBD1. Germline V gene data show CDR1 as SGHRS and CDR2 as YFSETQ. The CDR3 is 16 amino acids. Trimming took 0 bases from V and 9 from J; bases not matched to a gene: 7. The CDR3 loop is CASSLGGTGILSPLHF. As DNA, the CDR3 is TGCGCCAGCAGCTTGGGGGGGACAGGGATTCTTTCACCCCTCCACTTT.

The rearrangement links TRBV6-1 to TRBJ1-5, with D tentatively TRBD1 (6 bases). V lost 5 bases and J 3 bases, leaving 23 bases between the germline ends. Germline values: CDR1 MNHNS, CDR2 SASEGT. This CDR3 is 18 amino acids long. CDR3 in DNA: TGTGCCAGCAGTAAAGGACAGCCTGGTTCAATTACCAATCAGCCCCAGCATTTT. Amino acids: CASSKGQPGSITNQPQHF.

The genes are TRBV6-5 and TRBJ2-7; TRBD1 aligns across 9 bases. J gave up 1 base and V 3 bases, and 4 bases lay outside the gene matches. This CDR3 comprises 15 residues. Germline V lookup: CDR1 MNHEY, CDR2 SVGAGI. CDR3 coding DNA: TGTGCCAGCAGTTATGGGACAGGGACTTCCTACGAGCAGTACTTC. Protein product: CASSYGTGTSYEQYF.

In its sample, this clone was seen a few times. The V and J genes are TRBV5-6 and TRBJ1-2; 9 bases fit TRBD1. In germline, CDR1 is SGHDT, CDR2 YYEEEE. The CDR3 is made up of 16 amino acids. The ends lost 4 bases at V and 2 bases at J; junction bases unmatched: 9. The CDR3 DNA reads TGTGCCAGCAGCCGACGTCCCGGGACAGGGAACTATGGCTACACCTTC. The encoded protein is CASSRRPGTGNYGYTF.

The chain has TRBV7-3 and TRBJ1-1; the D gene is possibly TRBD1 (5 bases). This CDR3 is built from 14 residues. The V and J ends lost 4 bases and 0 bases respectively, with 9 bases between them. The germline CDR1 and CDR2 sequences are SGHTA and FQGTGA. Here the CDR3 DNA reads TGTGCCAGCAGCTCCCAGGGCATGAACACTGAAGCTTTCTTT. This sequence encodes CASSSQGMNTEAFF.

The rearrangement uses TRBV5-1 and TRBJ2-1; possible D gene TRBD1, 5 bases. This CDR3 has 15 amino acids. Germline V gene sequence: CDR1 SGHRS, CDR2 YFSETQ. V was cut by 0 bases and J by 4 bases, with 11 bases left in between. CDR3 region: CASSLDRGGYNEQFF. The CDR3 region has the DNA TGCGCCAGCAGCTTGGATAGGGGTGGGTACAATGAGCAGTTCTTC.

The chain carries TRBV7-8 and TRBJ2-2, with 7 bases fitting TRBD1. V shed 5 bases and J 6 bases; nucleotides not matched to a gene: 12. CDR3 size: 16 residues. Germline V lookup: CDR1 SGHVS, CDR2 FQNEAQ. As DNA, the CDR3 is TGTGCCAGCAGCACCCGGGCCGACAGGGTGGCCGGGGAGCTGTTTTTT. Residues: CASSTRADRVAGELFF.

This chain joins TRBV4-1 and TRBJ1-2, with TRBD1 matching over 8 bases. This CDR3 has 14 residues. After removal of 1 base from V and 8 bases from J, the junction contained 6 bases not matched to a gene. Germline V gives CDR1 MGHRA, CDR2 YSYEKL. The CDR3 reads CASSQGQGKGGYTF. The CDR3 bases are TGCGCCAGCAGCCAAGGACAGGGGAAGGGAGGCTACACCTTC.

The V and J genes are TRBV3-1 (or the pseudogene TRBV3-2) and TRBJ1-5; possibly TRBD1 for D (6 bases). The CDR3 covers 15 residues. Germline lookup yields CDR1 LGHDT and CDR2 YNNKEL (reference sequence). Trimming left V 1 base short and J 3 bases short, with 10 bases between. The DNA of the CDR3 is TGTGCCAGCAGCCAAGGCGACAGGTCCAATCAGCCCCAGCATTTT. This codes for CASSQGDRSNQPQHF.

The CDR3 loop reads CASSGPNYGYTF. In DNA form, the CDR3 reads TGTGCCAGCAGCGGGCCTAACTATGGCTACACCTTC. The chain links TRBV9 to TRBJ1-2; D uncertain. Germline values: CDR1 SGDLS, CDR2 YYNGEE. V shed 3 bases and J shed 0 bases, with 3 bases lying between them. The CDR3 is 12 residues long.

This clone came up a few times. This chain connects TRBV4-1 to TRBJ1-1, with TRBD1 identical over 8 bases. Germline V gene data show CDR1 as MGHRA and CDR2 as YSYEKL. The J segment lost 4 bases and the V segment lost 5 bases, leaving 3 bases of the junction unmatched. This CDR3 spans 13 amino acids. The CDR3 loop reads CASSTGGITEAFF. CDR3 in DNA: TGCGCCAGCAGCACAGGGGGTATCACTGAAGCTTTCTTT.

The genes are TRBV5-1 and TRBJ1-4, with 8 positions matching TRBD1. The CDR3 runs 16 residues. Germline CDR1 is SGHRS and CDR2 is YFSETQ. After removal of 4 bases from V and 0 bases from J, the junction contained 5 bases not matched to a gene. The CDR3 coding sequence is TGCGCCAGCAGCAGGACAGGGCTGTCAACTAATGAAAAACTGTTTTTT. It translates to CASSRTGLSTNEKLFF.

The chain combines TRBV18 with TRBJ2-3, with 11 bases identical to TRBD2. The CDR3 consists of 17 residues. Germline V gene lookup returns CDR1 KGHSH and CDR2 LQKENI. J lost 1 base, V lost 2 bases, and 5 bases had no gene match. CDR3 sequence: CASSPGGTSGRTDTQYF. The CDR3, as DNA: TGTGCCAGCTCACCAGGCGGGACTAGCGGTCGCACAGATACGCAGTATTTT.

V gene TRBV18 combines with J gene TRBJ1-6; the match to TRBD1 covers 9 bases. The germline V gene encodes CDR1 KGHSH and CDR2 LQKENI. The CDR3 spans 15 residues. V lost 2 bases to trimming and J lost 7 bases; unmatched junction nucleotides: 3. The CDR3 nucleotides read TGTGCCAGCTCACCAGGGACAGGGTCCAATTCACCCCTCCACTTT. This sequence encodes CASSPGTGSNSPLHF.

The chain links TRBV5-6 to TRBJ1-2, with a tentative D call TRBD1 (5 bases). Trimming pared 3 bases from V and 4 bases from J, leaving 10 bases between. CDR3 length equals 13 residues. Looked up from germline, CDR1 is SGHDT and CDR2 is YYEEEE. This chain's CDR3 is CASSSPDTYGYTF. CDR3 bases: TGTGCCAGCAGCTCACCGGACACCTATGGCTACACCTTC.

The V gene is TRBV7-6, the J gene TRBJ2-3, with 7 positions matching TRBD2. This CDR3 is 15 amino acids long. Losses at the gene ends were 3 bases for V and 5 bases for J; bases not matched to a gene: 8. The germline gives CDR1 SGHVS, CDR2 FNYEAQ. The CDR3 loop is CASSLGGGPRDTQYF. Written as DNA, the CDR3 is TGTGCCAGCAGCTTGGGCGGGGGACCGAGAGATACGCAGTATTTT.

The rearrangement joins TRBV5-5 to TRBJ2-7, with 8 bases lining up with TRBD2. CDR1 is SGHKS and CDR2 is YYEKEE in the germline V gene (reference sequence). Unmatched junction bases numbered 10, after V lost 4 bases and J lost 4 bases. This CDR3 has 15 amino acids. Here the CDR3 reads CASSPVGGGRYEQYV. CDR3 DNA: TGTGCCAGCAGCCCCGTCGGCGGGGGGAGATACGAGCAGTACGTC.

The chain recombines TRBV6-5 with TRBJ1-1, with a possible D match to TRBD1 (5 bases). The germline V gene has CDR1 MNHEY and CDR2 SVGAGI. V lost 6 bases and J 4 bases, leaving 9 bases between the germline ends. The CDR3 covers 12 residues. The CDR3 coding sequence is TGTGCCAGCAGGGCAGGGTCCACTGAAGCTTTCTTT. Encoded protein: CASRAGSTEAFF.

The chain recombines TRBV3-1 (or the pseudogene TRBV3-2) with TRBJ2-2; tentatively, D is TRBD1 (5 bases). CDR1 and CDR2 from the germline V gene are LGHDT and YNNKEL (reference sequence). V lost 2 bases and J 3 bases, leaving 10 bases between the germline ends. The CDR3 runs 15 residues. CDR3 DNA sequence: TGTGCCAGCAGCCAACAGGGTGATCACACCGGGGAGCTGTTTTTT. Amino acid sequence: CASSQQGDHTGELFF.

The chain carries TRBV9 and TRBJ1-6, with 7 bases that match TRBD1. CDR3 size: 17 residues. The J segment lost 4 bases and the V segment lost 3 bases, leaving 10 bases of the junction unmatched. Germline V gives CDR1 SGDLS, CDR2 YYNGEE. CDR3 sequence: CASSAPRGQDYNSPLHF. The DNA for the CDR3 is TGTGCCAGCAGCGCCCCAAGGGGGCAGGATTATAATTCACCCCTCCACTTT.

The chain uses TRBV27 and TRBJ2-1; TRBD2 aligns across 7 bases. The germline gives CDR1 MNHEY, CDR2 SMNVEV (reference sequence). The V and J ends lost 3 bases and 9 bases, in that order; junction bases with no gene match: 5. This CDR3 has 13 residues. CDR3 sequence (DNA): TGTGCCAGCAGTTTTGGCGGGGGAGCTGAGCAGTTCTTC. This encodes CASSFGGGAEQFF.